The following is a TCR beta chain sequence with its context. The antigen it recognizes is unknown. No base-level quality is on record; no much larger clone is a single base apart. The entry originates in a study of shared clonotypes between healthy human individuals (dated by TCRdb to 2018 to 2021). For the study in its entirety: The cohort included three men and two women between 18 and 49 years of age. Each donor's leukapheresis produced roughly between roughly 0.85 and 9.5 billion PBMCs. The study deeply sequenced blood TCR repertoires of five healthy adults to estimate repertoire size and the extent of clonotype sharing between individuals. Different laboratories and diverse techniques were used to prepare libraries and sequence TCR repertoires, to increase sequencing depth and limit assay-specific biases. For each donor, CD4 naive and CD4 memory were each given three plates, CD8 naive was given two plates, and CD8 memory was given one plate.

The donors were healthy, HIV-negative adults with no recently reported acute infections or vaccinations. Only Caucasian adults living in Nashville, Tennessee, USA were represented among the donors. CD4+ T cells were enriched by magnetic negative selection, after which naive cells were positively selected on CD45RA and the negative fraction was taken as the memory subset. Blood was collected by leukapheresis, and PBMCs were isolated by Ficoll-Histopaque density gradient centrifugation and then cryopreserved in liquid nitrogen vapor phase. Analytical flow cytometry was used to check the purity and quantity of each magnetically sorted T cell population. Genomic DNA was isolated from every sorted fraction and measured by UV absorbance on a Nanodrop 2000c. Using the deep immunoSEQ assay, multiplex PCR amplified TCR CDR3 regions from genomic DNA. For each cell subset, the extracted genomic DNA was distributed evenly across all wells of several immunoSEQ 96-well plates, and each plate served as one replicate. For sorted subsets, around 200 ng genomic DNA, equal to tens of thousands of T cell genomes, was loaded into each replicate PCR. The purified libraries were quantified using a Qubit 3.0 fluorometer, sized with a Bioanalyzer 2100, and then quantified again using the KAPA Library Quantification kit. Each immunoSEQ 96-well plate was sequenced on its own single-read 150-cycle Illumina NextSeq 550 flow cell. The paper's data handling went like this. Because the immunoSEQ output held only junctional sequences and lacked quality scores, the filtering could not match the filtering applied to full-length reads. To assign V/J genes and CDR3, sequences were annotated using PyIR, a Python wrapper for IgBLAST v1.9, with IMGT germline references. Reads were removed for weak V/J assignments (E-value above 1e-6), missing CDR3, stop codons, out-of-frame junctions, or ambiguous translated residues. A V3J clonotype was defined by an identical inferred V gene, J gene, and CDR3 amino acid sequence. The percentage overlap between two repertoires was calculated by dividing the number of shared unique clonotypes by the size of the smaller repertoire. RTK rarefaction, the Chao1 estimator, and Recon v2.1 estimates of unobserved clonotypes were used to assess repertoire richness. Generation probabilities for all TCRbeta clonotypes obtained by the gDNA method from several donors were computed using OLGA. What TCRdb holds here is the immuneACCESS table cut down to in-frame rearrangements. Part of the clones is not present; checked against another copy, under half of the missing clones reflect an unresolved V gene, and the others are unexplained. The V and J calls and the clone size are those of that table, but D and trimming were determined from the DNA. The sample has roughly 1.4 million clones on record, 97% to 99% of them singletons. The ten biggest clones cover about 0.34% of the sample.

Overall study outcomes, separate from this receptor: Because the study included a small number of donors, the genetic and exposure-history diversity represented was limited. When a few donors were compared, the shared fraction of clonotypes was around 5.1% for naive CD4, more than 3% for naive CD8, 2.3% for memory CD4, and around 0.37% for memory CD8. Sampling was limited to blood, and TCR repertoires in tissue likely differ from TCR repertoires in blood. Naive subsets generally had larger estimated clonotype richness than memory subsets did. Higher generation probabilities were observed for clonotypes shared by all four sorted-subset donors than for non-shared clonotypes. Incomplete sequencing was indicated by rarefaction of sorted-subset datasets, despite the large sequencing depth. Pairwise subsampling led to the expectation that sequencing depth would affect the degree of clonotype sharing among donors.

The specimen was naive CD4+ T cells sorted from blood. The sample's cell subset or site label is to be understood as: CD45RA+ positively selected. The TCR sequence derives from a man aged 25 to 45 in good health.

The sequenced DNA: TGTGCCAGCAGTTACTCGCCCAGTCCTATAGGGTCCGAGCAGTACTTC. It codes for CASSYSPSPIGSEQYF. The sequence links TRBV6-5 to TRBJ2-7, with the D gene not clear enough to name. From cysteine to phenylalanine, the CDR3 is 16 amino acids long. The entry retains the CDR3 DNA only, 48 bases that are in frame from base 1. The germline V gene provides CDR1 MNHEY and CDR2 SVGAGI. V is cut by 0 bases and J by 6 bases, and the space between the germline ends is 18 bases.